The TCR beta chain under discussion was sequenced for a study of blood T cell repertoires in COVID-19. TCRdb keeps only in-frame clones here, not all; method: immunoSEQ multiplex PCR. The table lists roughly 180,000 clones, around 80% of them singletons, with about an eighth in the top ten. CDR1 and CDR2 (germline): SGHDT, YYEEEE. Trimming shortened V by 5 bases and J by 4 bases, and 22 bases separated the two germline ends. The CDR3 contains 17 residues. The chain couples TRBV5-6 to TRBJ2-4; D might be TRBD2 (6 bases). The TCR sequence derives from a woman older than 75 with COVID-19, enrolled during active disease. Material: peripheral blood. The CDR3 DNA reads TGTGCCAGCAGTTCCCGTTTAAAAAGCCGGGAGAAAAACATTCAGTACTTC. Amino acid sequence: CASSSRLKSREKNIQYF.